This T cell receptor beta chain comes out of a study of T cell responses to AZD1222 COVID-19 vaccine. Measured with immunoSEQ multiplex PCR; TCRdb has only the in-frame clones, and not every one. The sample gives under 130,000 clones, 87% of which show up once; under 2.5% is in the top ten. V dropped 3 bases and J dropped 4; count of bases not matched to a gene: 11. The length of the CDR3 is 16 residues. Germline-derived CDR1 and CDR2 are SGHNT and YYREEE (reference sequence). This receptor was identified in an adult who received the AZD1222 COVID-19 vaccine. Material: peripheral blood, obtained 28 days after the second AZD1222 dose. The V call is TRBV5-4, the J call TRBJ2-3; 7 bases map to TRBD2. This CDR3 reads CASSSPLAGVADTQYF. As DNA, the CDR3 is TGTGCCAGCAGCTCACCCCTGGCGGGAGTAGCAGATACGCAGTATTTT. Looking up the rest from reference TRBV5-4 and TRBJ2-3 gives the full variable domain: ETGVTQSPTHLIKTRGQQVTLRCSSQSGHNTVSWYQQALGQGPQFIFQYYREEENGRGNFPPRFSGLQFPNYSSELNVNALELDDSALYLCASSSPLAGVADTQYFGPGTRLTVL.